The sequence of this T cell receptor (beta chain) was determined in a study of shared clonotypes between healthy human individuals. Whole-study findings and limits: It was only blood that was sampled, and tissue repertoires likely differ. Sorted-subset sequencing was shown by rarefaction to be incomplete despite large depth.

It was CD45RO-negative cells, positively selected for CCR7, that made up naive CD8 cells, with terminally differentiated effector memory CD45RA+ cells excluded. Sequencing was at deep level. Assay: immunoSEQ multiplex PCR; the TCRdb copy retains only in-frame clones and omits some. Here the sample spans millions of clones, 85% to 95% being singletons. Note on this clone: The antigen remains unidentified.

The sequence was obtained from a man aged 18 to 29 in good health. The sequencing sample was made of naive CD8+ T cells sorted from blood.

The CDR3 nucleotides are TGTGCCAGCAGCGTAGTGGATGGGGACTACGAGCAGTACTTC. Protein: CASSVVDGDYEQYF. V usage is TRBV9 and J usage is TRBJ2-7; D is ambiguous. Germline V gene sequence: CDR1 SGDLS, CDR2 YYNGEE. The CDR3 has 14 amino acids. Deletions cut 0 bases from V and 3 bases from J, with 10 bases between.